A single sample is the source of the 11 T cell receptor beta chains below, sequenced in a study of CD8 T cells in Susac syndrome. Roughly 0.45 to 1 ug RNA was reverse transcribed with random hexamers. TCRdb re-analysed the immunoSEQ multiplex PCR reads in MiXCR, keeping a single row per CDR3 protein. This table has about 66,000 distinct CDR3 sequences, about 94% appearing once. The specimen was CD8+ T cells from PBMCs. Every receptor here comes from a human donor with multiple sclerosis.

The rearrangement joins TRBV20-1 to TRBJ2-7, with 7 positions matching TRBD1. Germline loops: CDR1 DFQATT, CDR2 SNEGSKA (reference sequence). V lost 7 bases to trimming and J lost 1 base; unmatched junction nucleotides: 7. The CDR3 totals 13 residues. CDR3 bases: TGCAGTGTAGAGGGGGCGCCGTCCTACGAGCAGTACTTC. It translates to CSVEGAPSYEQYF.

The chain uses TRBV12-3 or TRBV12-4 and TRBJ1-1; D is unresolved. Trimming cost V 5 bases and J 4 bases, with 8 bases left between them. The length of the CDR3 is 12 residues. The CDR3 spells CASSPMGTEAFF. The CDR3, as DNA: TGTGCCAGCAGTCCCATGGGCACTGAAGCTTTCTTT.

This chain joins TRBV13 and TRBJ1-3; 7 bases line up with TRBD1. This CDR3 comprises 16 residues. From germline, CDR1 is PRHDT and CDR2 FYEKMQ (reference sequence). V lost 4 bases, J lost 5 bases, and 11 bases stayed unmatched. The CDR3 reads CASSSRGTDVRNTIYF. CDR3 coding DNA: TGTGCCAGCAGCTCAAGGGGGACAGATGTTCGAAACACCATATATTTT.

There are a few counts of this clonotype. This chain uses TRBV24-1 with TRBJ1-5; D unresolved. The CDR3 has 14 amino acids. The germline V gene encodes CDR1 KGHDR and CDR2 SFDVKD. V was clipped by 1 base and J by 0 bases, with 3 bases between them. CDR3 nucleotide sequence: TGTGCCACCAGTGATTTACGTAGCAATCAGCCCCAGCATTTT. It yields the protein CATSDLRSNQPQHF.

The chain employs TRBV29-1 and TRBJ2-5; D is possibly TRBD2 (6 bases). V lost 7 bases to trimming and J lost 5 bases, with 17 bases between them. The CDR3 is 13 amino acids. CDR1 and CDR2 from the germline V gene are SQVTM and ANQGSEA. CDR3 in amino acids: CSGFGGRGETQYF. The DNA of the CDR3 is TGCAGCGGTTTCGGGGGAAGAGGGGAGACCCAGTACTTC.

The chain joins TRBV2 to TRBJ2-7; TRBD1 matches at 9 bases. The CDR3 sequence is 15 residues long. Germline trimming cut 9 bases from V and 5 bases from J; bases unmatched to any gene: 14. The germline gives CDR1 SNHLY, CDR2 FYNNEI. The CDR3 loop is CARALPGQGYDEQYF. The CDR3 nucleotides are TGTGCCAGAGCCCTACCGGGACAGGGATATGACGAGCAGTACTTC. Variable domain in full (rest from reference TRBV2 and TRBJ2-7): EPEVTQTPSHQVTQMGQEVILRCVPISNHLYFYWYRQILGQKVEFLVSFYNNEISEKSEIFDDQFSVERPDGSNFTLKIRSTKLEDSAMYFCARALPGQGYDEQYFGPGTRLTVT.

CDR3: CASSCLVNTGELFF. DNA for the CDR3: TGTGCCAGCAGTTGTTTGGTGAACACCGGGGAGCTGTTTTTT. V gene TRBV27 combines with J gene TRBJ2-2; no clear D. Trimming took off 4 bases at V and 1 base at J, with 7 bases between the two ends. This CDR3 contains 14 residues. Germline assignment: CDR1 MNHEY and CDR2 SMNVEV (reference sequence).

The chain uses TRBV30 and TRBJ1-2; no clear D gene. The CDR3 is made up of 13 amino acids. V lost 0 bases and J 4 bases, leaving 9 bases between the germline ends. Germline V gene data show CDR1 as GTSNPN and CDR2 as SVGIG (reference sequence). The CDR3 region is CAWSVSGIYGYTF. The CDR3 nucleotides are TGTGCCTGGAGTGTATCGGGGATCTATGGCTACACCTTC.

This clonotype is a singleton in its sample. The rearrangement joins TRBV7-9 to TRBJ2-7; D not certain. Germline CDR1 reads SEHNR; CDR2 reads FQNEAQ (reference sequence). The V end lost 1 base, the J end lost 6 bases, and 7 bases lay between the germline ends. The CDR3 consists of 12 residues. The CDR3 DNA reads TGTGCCAGCAGCTTAGATCCGAGCGAGCAGTACTTC. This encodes CASSLDPSEQYF.

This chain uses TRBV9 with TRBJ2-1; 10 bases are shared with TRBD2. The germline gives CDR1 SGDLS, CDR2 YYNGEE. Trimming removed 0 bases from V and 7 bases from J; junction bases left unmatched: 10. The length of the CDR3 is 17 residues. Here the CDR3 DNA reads TGTGCCAGCAGCGTAGGATCGTCTAGCGGGAGACTTAATGAGCAGTTCTTC. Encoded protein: CASSVGSSSGRLNEQFF.

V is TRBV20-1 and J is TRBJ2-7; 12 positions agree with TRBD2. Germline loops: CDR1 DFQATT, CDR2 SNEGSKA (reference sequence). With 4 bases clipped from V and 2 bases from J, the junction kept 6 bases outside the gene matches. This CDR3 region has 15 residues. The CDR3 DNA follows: TGCAGTGCTACCCCCTCTAGCGGGGGGGCCTACGAGCAGTACTTC. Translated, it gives CSATPSSGGAYEQYF.